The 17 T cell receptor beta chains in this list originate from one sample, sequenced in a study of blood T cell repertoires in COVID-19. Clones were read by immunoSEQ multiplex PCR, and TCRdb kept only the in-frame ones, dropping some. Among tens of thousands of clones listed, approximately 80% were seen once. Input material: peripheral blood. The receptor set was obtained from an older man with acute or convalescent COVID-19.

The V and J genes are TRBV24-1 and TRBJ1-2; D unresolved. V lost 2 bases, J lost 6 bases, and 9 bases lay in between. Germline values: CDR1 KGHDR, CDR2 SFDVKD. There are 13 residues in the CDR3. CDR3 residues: CATSDYGIHGYTF. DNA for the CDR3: TGTGCCACCAGTGATTACGGGATCCATGGCTACACCTTC.

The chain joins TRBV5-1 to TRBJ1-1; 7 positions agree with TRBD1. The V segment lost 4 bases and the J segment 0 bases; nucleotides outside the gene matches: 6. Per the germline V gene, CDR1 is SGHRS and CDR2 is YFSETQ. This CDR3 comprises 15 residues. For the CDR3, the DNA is TGCGCCAGCAGCCCCTCCGGGACAGTGAACACTGAAGCTTTCTTT. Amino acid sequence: CASSPSGTVNTEAFF. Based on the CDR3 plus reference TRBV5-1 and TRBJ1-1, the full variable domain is KAGVTQTPRYLIKTRGQQVTLSCSPISGHRSVSWYQQTPGQGLQFLFEYFSETQRNKGNFPGRFSGRQFSNSRSEMNVSTLELGDSALYLCASSPSGTVNTEAFFGQGTRLTVV.

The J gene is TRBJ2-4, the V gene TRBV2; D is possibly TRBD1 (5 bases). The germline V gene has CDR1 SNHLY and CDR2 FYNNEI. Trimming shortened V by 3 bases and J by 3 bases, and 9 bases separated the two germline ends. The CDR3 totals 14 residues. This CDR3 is CASSEQGDKNIQYF. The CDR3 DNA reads TGTGCCAGCAGTGAGCAGGGTGACAAAAACATTCAGTACTTC. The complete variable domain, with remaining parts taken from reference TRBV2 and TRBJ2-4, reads EPEVTQTPSHQVTQMGQEVILRCVPISNHLYFYWYRQILGQKVEFLVSFYNNEISEKSEIFDDQFSVERPDGSNFTLKIRSTKLEDSAMYFCASSEQGDKNIQYFGAGTRLSVL.

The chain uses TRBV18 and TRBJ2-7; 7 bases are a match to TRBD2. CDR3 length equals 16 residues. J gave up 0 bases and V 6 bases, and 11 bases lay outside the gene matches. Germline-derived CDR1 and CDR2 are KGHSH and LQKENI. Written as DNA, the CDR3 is TGTGCCAGCTCGGCCCTCGGGGACTATAGCTCCTACGAGCAGTACTTC. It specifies CASSALGDYSSYEQYF.

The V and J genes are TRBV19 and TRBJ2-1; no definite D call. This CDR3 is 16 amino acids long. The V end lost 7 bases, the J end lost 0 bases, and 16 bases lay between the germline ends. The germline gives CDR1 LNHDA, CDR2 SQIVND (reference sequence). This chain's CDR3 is CASTSKPFRSYNEQFF. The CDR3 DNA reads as TGTGCCAGTACGTCCAAGCCGTTCCGCTCCTACAATGAGCAGTTCTTC. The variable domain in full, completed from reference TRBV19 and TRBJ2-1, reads DGGITQSPKYLFRKEGQNVTLSCEQNLNHDAMYWYRQDPGQGLRLIYYSQIVNDFQKGDIAEGYSVSREKKESFPLTVTSAQKNPTAFYLCASTSKPFRSYNEQFFGPGTRLTVL.

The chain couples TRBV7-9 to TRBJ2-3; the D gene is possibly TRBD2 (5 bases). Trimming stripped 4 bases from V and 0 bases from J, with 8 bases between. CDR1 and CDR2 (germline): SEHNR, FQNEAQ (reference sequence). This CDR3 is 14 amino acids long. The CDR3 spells CASSWRQSTDTQYF. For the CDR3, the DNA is TGTGCCAGCAGCTGGAGGCAAAGCACAGATACGCAGTATTTT.

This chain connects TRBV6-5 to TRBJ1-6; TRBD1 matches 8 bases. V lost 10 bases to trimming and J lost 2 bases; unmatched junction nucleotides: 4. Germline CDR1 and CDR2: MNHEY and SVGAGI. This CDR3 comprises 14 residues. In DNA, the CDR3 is TGTGCCATTCGGGGACAGGCCTATAATTCACCCCTCCACTTT. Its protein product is CAIRGQAYNSPLHF.

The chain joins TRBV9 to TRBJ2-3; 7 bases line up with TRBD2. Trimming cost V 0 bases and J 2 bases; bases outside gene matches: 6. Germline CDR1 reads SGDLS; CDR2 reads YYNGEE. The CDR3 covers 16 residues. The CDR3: CASSVATGGTTDTQYF. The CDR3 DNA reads TGTGCCAGCAGCGTAGCTACGGGGGGTACCACAGATACGCAGTATTTT. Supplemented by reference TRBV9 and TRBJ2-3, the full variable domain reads DSGVTQTPKHLITATGQRVTLRCSPRSGDLSVYWYQQSLDQGLQFLIQYYNGEERAKGNILERFSAQQFPDLHSELNLSSLELGDSALYFCASSVATGGTTDTQYFGPGTRLTVL.

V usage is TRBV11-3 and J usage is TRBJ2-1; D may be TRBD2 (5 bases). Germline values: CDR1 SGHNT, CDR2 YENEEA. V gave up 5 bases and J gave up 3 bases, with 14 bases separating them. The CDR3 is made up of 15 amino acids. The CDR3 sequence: CASSPTTSIYNEQFF. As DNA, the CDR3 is TGTGCCAGCAGCCCTACAACTAGTATCTACAATGAGCAGTTCTTC.

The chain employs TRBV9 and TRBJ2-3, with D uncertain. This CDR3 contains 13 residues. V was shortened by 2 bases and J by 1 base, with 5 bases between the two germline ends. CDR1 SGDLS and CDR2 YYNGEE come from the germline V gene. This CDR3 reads CASSVSGTDTQYF. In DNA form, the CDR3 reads TGTGCCAGCAGCGTGAGTGGCACAGATACGCAGTATTTT.

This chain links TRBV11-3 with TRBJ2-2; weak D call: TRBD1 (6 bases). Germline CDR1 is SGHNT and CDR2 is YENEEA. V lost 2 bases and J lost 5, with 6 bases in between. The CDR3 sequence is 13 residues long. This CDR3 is CASSLQGTGELFF. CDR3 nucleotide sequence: TGTGCCAGCAGCTTACAGGGGACCGGGGAGCTGTTTTTT.

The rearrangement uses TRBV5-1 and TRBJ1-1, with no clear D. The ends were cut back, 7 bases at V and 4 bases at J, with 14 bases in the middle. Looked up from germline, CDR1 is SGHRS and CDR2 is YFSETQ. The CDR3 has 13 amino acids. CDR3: CASAEGRATEAFF. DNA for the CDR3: TGCGCCAGCGCCGAAGGGAGGGCCACTGAAGCTTTCTTT.

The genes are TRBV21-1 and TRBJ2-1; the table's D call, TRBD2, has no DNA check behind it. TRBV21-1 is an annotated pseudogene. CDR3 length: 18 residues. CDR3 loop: CASSKAVWERTVYNEQFF. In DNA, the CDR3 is TGTGCCAGCAGCAAAGCGGTATGGGAGCGGACCGTATACAATGAGCAGTTCTTC.

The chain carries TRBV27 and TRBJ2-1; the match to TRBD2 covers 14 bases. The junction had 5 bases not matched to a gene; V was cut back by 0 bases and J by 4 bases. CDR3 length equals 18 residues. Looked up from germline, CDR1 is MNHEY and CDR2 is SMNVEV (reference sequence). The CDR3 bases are TGTGCCAGCAGTTTATCCGGACTAGCGGGGGGCTATTACAATGAGCAGTTCTTC. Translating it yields CASSLSGLAGGYYNEQFF.

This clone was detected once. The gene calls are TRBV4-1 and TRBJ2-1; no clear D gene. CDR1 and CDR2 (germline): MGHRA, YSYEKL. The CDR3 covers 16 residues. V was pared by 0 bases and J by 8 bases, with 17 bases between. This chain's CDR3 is CASSQDYASSLYEQFF. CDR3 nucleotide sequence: TGCGCCAGCAGCCAAGATTACGCTAGTTCCCTCTATGAGCAGTTCTTC.

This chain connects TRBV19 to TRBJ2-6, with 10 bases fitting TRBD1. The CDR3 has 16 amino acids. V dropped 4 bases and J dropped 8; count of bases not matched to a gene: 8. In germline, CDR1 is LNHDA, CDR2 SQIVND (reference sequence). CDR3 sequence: CASSTDRGRGTNVLTF. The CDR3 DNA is TGTGCCAGTAGTACCGACAGGGGGCGCGGGACCAACGTCCTGACTTTC.

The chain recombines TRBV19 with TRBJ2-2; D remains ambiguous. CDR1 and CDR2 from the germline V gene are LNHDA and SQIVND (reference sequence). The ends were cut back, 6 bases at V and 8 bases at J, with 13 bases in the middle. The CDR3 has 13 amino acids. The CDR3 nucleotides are TGTGCCAGTAGACCCCAAGAGCTGGGGGAGCTGTTTTTT. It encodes CASRPQELGELFF.